A selection of T cell receptor beta chains follows, all from one sample in a study of T cell clones after liver transplantation. The table came from immunoSEQ multiplex PCR; TCRdb's copy has only in-frame clones and leaves some out. The sample lists about 120,000 clones; approximately 90% were seen once. Sequencing used CD4+ T cells from blood, obtained 12 months after liver transplant. These receptor sequences come from a human patient who received a liver transplant. Some T cells could come from the graft donor. Each CDR3 is given without its conserved first and last residue.

TRBV2	ASRGQGRTEAF
TRBV19	ASRPGTLGYNEQF
TRBV18	ASSPPGRGQQY
TRBV27	ASSLSWATYNEQF
TRBV5-1	ASSRRTGMNTEAF
TRBV18	ASSPLGRDGYT
TRBV28	ASSHQQGLSFYEQF
TRBV9	ASSVAREDTQY
TRBV5-5	ASSLGQGAYSNQPQH
TRBV11-3	ASSLDGASGISYNEQF
TRBV18	ASSALAGSTDTQY
TRBV2	ASSGIAGGLNEQF
TRBV7-2	ASSPATGTGELF
TRBV18	ASSLGQGGTEAF
TRBV18	ASSPVLAGLNEQF
TRBV6-4	ASSGQGGNEQF
TRBV7-9	ASSLETRETQY
TRBV30	AWSLASGSTDTQY
TRBV5-8	ASSLETSGSSEQF
TRBV7-2	ASSPGGGVYGYT
TRBV9	ASSVVTSGDLGCEQY
TRBV19	ASSSGPRGDTQY
TRBV9	ASSGQGIGTRYTGELF
TRBV5-1	ASSYSGTSGGNEQF
TRBV27	ASSLRQGAREKLF
TRBV5-1	ASSLGPGGLKDYGYT
TRBV9	ASSATSGRAMETQY
TRBV6-1	ASSLDRTMNTEAF